Listed below are T cell receptor beta chains from one sample, sequenced in a study of long-term antiretroviral therapy in people with HIV. Method: immunoSEQ multiplex PCR; TCRdb's copy keeps in-frame clones and lacks some. In the table there are roughly 40,000 clones, 75% to 90% of which are singletons. Here the sequenced sample was unsorted PBMCs, taken just before starting antiretroviral therapy. These receptors all stem from a woman aged 18-29 years with HIV. Both conserved end residues are part of each CDR3. The D gene is left open where the match is weak. Expanded clones get a size class; other rows say once, few or many, or leave the size out.

CAASSLQGAAYEQYF	TGTGCCGCCAGCAGCCTGCAGGGGGCGGCCTACGAGCAGTACTTC	TRBD1	-	TRBJ2-7	TRBV27
CASSQSGLAGFYEQYF	TGTGCCAGCAGCCAGAGCGGACTAGCGGGCTTCTACGAGCAGTACTTC	TRBD2	-	TRBJ2-7	TRBV14
CASSQDGSGTYNEQFF	TGTGCCAGCAGCCAAGATGGTAGCGGAACCTACAATGAGCAGTTCTTC	-	-	TRBJ2-1	TRBV4-2
CASSPRGLGDRLLYNEQFF	TGTGCCAGCAGCCCCAGAGGTTTGGGGGATCGATTGCTCTACAATGAGCAGTTCTTC	-	once	TRBJ2-1	TRBV9
CASSFRRTGTGGTEAFF	TGTGCCAGCAGTTTCCGACGAACCGGGACAGGGGGGACTGAAGCTTTCTTT	TRBD1	once	TRBJ1-1	TRBV27
CASSATGALYNEQFF	TGTGCCAGCAGTGCCACAGGGGCTCTTTACAATGAGCAGTTCTTC	TRBD1	-	TRBJ2-1	TRBV27
CASSESPGNEQFF	TGCGCCAGCAGTGAGTCCCCAGGGAATGAGCAGTTCTTC	-	once	TRBJ2-1	TRBV10-1
CASRIQGATKPDEQYF	TGTGCCAGCAGGATACAGGGGGCAACCAAACCCGACGAGCAGTACTTC	TRBD1	-	TRBJ2-7	TRBV14
CASSPSAVGSSDTQYF	TGTGCCAGCAGCCCCTCCGCCGTGGGGAGTTCAGATACGCAGTATTTT	-	-	TRBJ2-3	TRBV6-6
CASSLPAGTRSVETQYF	TGTGCCAGCAGCCTGCCCGCCGGGACTAGGAGTGTAGAGACCCAGTACTTC	TRBD2	-	TRBJ2-5	TRBV5-4
CASSSHRDRGEQYF	TGTGCCAGCAGCTCCCACCGGGACAGGGGCGAGCAGTACTTC	TRBD1	-	TRBJ2-7	TRBV7-8
CASSLGRTYEQYF	TGCGCCAGCAGCTTGGGCAGGACCTACGAGCAGTACTTC	-	-	TRBJ2-7	TRBV5-1
CASSVVVADTGELFF	TGTGCCAGCAGCGTAGTGGTAGCGGACACCGGGGAGCTGTTTTTT	-	few	TRBJ2-2	TRBV9
CASSSAKSTDTQYF	TGCGCCAGCAGCTCAGCAAAAAGCACAGATACGCAGTATTTT	-	-	TRBJ2-3	TRBV5-1
CASSMEVSEAFF	TGTGCCAGTAGTATGGAAGTTAGCGAAGCTTTCTTT	-	-	TRBJ1-1	TRBV19
CASSLSSGRANEQYF	TGCGCCAGCAGCCTTTCTAGCGGGAGGGCTAACGAGCAGTACTTC	TRBD2	-	TRBJ2-7	TRBV4-1
CASSYGTSGRAYEQYF	TGTGCCAGCAGCTATGGGACTAGCGGGAGGGCCTACGAGCAGTACTTC	TRBD2	-	TRBJ2-7	TRBV11-2
CASRVLAGRVTDTQYF	TGTGCAAGTCGCGTCCTAGCGGGAAGGGTCACAGATACGCAGTATTTT	-	-	TRBJ2-3	TRBV12-2
CASSLVGSNQPQHF	TGTGCCAGCAGCTTGGTCGGCAGCAATCAGCCCCAGCATTTT	-	-	TRBJ1-5	TRBV5-8
CASSFGARWTEAFF	TGTGCCAGCAGTTTTGGGGCAAGGTGGACTGAAGCTTTCTTT	-	-	TRBJ1-1	TRBV28
CASSMGREGREQYF	TGTGCCAGTAGTATGGGCAGGGAAGGACGCGAGCAGTACTTC	-	-	TRBJ2-7	TRBV19
CASSSPGQGTNTIYF	TGTGCCAGCAGCTCCCCGGGACAGGGAACAAACACCATATATTTT	TRBD1	-	TRBJ1-3	TRBV7-8
CASSYSGGSEAFF	TGTGCCAGCAGTTACTCAGGTGGTTCTGAAGCTTTCTTT	-	-	TRBJ1-1	TRBV6-6
CASSFKAGAHEQFF	TGTGCCAGCAGCTTTAAGGCGGGAGCACATGAGCAGTTCTTC	TRBD2	-	TRBJ2-1	TRBV7-6
CASSPSRGGAGYTF	TGTGCCAGCAGCCCCAGCAGGGGAGGGGCTGGCTACACCTTC	-	-	TRBJ1-2	TRBV9
CASSFDENTIYF	TGTGCCAGCAGCTTTGACGAAAACACCATATATTTT	-	-	TRBJ1-3	TRBV5-5
CASSAGTPSNQPQHF	TGCGCCAGCAGTGCGGGGACACCATCTAATCAGCCCCAGCATTTT	-	-	TRBJ1-5	TRBV10-2
CASSPPLQPGTNYGYTF	TGTGCCAGCTCACCACCCCTACAGCCGGGAACTAACTATGGCTACACCTTC	-	-	TRBJ1-2	TRBV18
CASSQETRSRSGYGYTF	TGCGCCAGCAGCCAAGAGACCCGGAGCCGATCCGGCTATGGCTACACCTTC	-	-	TRBJ1-2	TRBV4-3
CASSFGLAGAGGETQYF	TGTGCCAGCAGTTTCGGACTAGCGGGAGCGGGGGGAGAGACCCAGTACTTC	TRBD2	-	TRBJ2-5	TRBV9
CASSAPLQGGSAGELFF	TGTGCCAGCAGCGCTCCGCTACAGGGAGGGTCGGCCGGGGAGCTGTTTTTT	-	-	TRBJ2-2	TRBV7-8
CASSFLSSANYEQYF	TGTGCCAGCAGTTTTTTGTCCAGCGCGAACTACGAGCAGTACTTC	-	-	TRBJ2-7	TRBV28
CASSWGLGNTEAFF	TGTGCCAGCAGCTGGGGTCTGGGGAACACTGAAGCTTTCTTT	-	-	TRBJ1-1	TRBV7-2